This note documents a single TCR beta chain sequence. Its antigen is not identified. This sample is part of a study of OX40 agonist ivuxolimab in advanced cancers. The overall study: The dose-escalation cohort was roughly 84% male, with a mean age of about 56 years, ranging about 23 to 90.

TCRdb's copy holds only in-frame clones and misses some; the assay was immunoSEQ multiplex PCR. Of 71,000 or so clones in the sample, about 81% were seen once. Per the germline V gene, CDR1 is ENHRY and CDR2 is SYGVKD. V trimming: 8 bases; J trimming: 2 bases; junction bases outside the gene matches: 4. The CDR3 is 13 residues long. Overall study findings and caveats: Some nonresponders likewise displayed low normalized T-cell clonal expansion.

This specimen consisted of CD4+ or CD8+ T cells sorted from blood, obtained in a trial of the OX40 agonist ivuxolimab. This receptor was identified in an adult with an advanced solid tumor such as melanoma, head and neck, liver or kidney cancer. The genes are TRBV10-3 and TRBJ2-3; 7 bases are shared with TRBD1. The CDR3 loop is CAIRDSYTDTQYF. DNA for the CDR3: TGTGCCATCCGGGACAGCTACACAGATACGCAGTATTTT.